Included here is one T cell receptor (beta chain) sequence, with context. Its cognate antigen is unknown. This sample is part of a study of graft-versus-host responses after intestinal transplantation. Measured with immunoSEQ multiplex PCR; TCRdb has only the in-frame clones, and not every one. The data show about 85,000 clones, around 90% seen once. V was shortened by 3 bases and J by 4 bases, with 13 bases between the two germline ends. Germline lookup yields CDR1 LNHDA and CDR2 SQIVND (reference sequence). CDR3 size: 15 residues. Here the sequenced sample was unstimulated CD8+ T cells sorted from spleen or lymph node cells, taken before transplant. This TCR was recovered from a human donor who was the organ donor for an intestinal transplant. The rearrangement links TRBV19 to TRBJ1-5, with no clear D. The CDR3 sequence: CASSIGVASNQPQHF. In nucleotides, the CDR3 is TGTGCCAGTAGTATTGGGGTCGCCAGTAATCAGCCCCAGCATTTT.